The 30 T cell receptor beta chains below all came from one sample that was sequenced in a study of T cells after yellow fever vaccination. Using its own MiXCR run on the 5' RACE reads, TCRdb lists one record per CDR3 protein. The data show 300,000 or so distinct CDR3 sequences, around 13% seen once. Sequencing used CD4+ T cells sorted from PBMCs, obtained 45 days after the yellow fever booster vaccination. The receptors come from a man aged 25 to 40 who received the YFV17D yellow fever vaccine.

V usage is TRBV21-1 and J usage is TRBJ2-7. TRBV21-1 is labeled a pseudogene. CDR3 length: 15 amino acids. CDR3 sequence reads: CASSKRSSGAYEQYF. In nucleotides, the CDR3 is TGTGCCAGCAGCAAACGTTCCAGCGGCGCCTACGAGCAGTACTTC.

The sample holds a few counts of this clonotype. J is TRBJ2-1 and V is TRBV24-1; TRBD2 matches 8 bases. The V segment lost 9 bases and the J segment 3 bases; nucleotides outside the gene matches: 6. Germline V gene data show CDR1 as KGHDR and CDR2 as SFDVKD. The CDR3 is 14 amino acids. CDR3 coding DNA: TGTGCCACCGCGGGTAGCGGGAACTACAATGAGCAGTTCTTC. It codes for CATAGSGNYNEQFF.

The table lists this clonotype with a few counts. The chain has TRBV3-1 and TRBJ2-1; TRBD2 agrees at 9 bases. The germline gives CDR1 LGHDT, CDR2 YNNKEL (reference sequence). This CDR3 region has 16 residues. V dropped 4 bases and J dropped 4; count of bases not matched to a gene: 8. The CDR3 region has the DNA TGTGCCAGCAGCCGGAGGTCTAGCGGGGAATACAATGAGCAGTTCTTC. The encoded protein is CASSRRSSGEYNEQFF.

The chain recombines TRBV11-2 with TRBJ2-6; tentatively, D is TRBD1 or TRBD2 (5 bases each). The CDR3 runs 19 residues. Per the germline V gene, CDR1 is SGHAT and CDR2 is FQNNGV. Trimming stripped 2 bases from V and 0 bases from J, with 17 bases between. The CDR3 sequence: CASSLRAGSFVSGANVLTF. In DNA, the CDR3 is TGTGCCAGCAGCTTAAGGGCAGGGAGTTTTGTCTCTGGGGCCAACGTCCTGACTTTC.

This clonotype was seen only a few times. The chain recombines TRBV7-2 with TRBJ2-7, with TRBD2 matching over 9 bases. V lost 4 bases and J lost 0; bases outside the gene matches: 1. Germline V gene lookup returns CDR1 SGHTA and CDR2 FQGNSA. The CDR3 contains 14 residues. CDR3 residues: CASSYSGGSYEQYF. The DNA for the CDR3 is TGTGCCAGCAGCTATAGCGGGGGCTCCTACGAGCAGTACTTC.

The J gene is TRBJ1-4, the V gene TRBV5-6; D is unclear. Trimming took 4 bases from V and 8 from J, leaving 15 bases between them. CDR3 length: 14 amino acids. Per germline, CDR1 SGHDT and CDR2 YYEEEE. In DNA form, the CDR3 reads TGTGCCAGCAGCCCTAAACATCGGGAGGAAAAACTGTTTTTT. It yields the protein CASSPKHREEKLFF.

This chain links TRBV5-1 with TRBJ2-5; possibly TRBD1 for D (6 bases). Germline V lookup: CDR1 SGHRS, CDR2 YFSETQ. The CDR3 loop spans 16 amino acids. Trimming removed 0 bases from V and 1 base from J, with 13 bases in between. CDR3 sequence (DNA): TGCGCCAGCAGCTTGGACCCGACAGGAACCCAAGAGACCCAGTACTTC. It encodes CASSLDPTGTQETQYF.

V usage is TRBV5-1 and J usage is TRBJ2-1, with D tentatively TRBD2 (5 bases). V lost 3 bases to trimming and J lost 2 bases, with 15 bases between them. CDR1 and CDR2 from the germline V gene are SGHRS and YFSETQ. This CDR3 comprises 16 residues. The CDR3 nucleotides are TGCGCCAGCAGCTCGGGAAGTGGGAGTGCCTACAATGAGCAGTTCTTC. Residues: CASSSGSGSAYNEQFF. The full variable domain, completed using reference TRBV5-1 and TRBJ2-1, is KAGVTQTPRYLIKTRGQQVTLSCSPISGHRSVSWYQQTPGQGLQFLFEYFSETQRNKGNFPGRFSGRQFSNSRSEMNVSTLELGDSALYLCASSSGSGSAYNEQFFGPGTRLTVL.

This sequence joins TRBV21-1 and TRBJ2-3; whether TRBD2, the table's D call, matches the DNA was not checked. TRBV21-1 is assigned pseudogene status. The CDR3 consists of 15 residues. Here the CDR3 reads CASMIGLALRDTQYF. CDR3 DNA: TGTGCCAGCATGATAGGACTAGCGTTGCGGGATACGCAGTATTTT.

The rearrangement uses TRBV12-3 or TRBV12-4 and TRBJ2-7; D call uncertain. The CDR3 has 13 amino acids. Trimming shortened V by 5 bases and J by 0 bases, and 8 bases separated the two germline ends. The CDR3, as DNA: TGTGCCAGCAGTATCGACATCTCCTACGAGCAGTACTTC. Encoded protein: CASSIDISYEQYF.

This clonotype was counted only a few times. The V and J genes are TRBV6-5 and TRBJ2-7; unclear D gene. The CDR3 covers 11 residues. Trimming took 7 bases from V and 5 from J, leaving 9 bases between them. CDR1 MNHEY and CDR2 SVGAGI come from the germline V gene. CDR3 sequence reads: CASTQADEQYF. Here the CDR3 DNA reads TGTGCCAGCACCCAGGCGGACGAGCAGTACTTC.

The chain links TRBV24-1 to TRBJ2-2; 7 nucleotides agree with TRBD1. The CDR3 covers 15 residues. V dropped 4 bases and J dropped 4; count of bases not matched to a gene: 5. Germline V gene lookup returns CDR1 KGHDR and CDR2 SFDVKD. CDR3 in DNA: TGTGCCACCAGTGAGACGACAGGGCCCACCGGGGAGCTGTTTTTT. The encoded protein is CATSETTGPTGELFF.

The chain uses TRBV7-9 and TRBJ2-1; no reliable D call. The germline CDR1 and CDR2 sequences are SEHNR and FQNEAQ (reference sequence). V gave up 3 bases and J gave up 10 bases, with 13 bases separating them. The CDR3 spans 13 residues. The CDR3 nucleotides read TGTGCCAGCAGCTTGGGAACAGTGGGAGAGCAGTTCTTC. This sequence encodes CASSLGTVGEQFF. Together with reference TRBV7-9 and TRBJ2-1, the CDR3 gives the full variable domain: DTGVSQNPRHKITKRGQNVTFRCDPISEHNRLYWYRQTLGQGPEFLTYFQNEAQLEKSRLLSDRFSAERPKGSFSTLEIQRTEQGDSAMYLCASSLGTVGEQFFGPGTRLTVL.

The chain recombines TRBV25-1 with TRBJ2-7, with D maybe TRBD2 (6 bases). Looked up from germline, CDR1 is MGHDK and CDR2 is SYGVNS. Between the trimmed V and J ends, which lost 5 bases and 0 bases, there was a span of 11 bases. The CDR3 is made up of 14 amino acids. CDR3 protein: CASSRSGYSYEQYF. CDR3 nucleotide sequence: TGTGCCAGCAGTAGGAGCGGGTACTCCTACGAGCAGTACTTC.

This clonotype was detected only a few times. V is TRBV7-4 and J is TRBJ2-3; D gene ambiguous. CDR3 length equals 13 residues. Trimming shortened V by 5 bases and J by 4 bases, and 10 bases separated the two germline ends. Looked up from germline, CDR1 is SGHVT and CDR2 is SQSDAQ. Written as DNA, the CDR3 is TGTGCCAGCAGCAACCTCTGGCCAGATACGCAGTATTTT. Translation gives CASSNLWPDTQYF.

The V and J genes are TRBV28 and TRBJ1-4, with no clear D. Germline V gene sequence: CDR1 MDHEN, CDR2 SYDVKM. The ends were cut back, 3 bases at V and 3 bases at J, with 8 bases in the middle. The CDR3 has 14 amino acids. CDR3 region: CASSLYGPNEKLFF. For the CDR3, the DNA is TGTGCCAGCAGTTTGTATGGCCCTAATGAAAAACTGTTTTTT.

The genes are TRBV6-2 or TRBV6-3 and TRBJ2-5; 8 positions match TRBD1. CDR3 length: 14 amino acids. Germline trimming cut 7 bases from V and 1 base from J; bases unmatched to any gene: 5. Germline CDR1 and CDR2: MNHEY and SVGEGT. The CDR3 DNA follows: TGTGCCAGCAACCGAGGGACAGGCCAAGAGACCCAGTACTTC. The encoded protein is CASNRGTGQETQYF.

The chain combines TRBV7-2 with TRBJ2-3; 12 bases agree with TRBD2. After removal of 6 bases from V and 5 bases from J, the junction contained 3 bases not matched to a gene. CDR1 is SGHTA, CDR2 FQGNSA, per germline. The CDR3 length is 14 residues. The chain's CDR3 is CASRAGLAGDTQYF. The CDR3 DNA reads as TGTGCCAGCAGGGCGGGACTAGCGGGAGATACGCAGTATTTT.

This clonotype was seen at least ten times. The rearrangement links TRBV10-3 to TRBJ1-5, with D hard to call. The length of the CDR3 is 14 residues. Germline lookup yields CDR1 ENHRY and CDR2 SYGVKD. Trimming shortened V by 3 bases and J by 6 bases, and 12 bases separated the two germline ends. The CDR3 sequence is CAISEDLTVQPQHF. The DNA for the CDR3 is TGTGCCATCAGTGAAGACTTAACCGTTCAGCCCCAGCATTTT.

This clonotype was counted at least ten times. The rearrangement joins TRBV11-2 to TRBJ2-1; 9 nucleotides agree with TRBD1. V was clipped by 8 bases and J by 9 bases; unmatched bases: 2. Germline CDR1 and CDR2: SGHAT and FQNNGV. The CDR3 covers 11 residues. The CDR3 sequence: CASGQGREQFF. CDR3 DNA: TGTGCCAGCGGACAGGGGCGTGAGCAGTTCTTC.

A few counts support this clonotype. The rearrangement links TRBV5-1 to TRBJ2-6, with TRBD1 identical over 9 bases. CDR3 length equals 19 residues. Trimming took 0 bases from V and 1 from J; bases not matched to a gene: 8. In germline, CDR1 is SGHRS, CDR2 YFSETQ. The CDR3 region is CASSLVGPDRGSGANVLTF. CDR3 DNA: TGCGCCAGCAGCTTGGTCGGGCCGGACAGGGGTTCTGGGGCCAACGTCCTGACTTTC.

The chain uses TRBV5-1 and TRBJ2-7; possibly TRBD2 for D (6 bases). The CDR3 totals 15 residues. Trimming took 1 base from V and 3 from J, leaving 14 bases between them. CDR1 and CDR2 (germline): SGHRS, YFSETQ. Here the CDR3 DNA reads TGCGCCAGCAGCTTGAGTAGCGGAGGACTCTACGAGCAGTACTTC. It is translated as CASSLSSGGLYEQYF.

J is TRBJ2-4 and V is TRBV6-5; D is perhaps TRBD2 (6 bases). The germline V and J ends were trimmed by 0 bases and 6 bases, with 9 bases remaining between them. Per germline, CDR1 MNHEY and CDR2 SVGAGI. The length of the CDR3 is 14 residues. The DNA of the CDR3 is TGTGCCAGCAGTTACTCGGAGGGTGTAAACATTCAGTACTTC. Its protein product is CASSYSEGVNIQYF.

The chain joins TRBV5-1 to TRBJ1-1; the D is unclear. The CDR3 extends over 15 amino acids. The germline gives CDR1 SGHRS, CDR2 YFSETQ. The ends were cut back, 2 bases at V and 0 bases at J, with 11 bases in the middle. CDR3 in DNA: TGCGCCAGCAGCTTCGACTCAATCATGAACACTGAAGCTTTCTTT. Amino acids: CASSFDSIMNTEAFF.

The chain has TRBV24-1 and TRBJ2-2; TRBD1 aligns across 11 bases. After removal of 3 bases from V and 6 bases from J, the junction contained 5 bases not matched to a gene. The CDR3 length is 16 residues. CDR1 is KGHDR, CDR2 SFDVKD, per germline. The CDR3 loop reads CATSDPGTGGAGELFF. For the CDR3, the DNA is TGTGCCACCAGTGATCCCGGGACAGGGGGGGCCGGGGAGCTGTTTTTT.

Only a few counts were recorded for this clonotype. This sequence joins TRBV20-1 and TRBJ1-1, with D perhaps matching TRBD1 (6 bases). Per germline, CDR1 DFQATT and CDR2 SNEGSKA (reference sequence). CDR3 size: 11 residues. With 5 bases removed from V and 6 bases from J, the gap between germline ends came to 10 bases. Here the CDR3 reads CSAQRQAEAFF. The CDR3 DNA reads TGCAGTGCTCAGAGACAGGCTGAAGCTTTCTTT.

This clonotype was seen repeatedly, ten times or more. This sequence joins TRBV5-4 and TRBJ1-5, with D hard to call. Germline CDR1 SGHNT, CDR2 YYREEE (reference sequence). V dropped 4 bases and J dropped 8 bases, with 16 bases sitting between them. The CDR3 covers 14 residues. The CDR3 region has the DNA TGTGCCAGCAGCACTGCGGGGTTAGACGAGCCCCAGCATTTT. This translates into CASSTAGLDEPQHF.

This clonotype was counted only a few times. The CDR3 coding sequence is TGCAGCGTTGAAAGCCACAGGAAAGAGACCCAGTACTTC. Amino acids: CSVESHRKETQYF. The V and J genes are TRBV29-1 and TRBJ2-5; perhaps TRBD1 as D (5 bases). V dropped 2 bases and J dropped 3 bases, with 10 bases sitting between them. The germline V gene has CDR1 SQVTM and CDR2 ANQGSEA. The CDR3 spans 13 residues.

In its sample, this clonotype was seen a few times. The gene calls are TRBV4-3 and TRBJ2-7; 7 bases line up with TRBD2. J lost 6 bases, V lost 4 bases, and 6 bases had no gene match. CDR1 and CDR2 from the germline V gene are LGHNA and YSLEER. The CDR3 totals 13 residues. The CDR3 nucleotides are TGCGCCAGCAGCCGTAGGGAGGGAACCGAGCAGTACTTC. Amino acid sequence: CASSRREGTEQYF.

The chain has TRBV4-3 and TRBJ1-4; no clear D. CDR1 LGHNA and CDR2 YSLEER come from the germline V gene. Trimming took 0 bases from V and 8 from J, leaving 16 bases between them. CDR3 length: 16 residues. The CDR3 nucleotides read TGCGCCAGCAGCCAAGATCCGACTGGTTTAACCGAAAAACTGTTTTTT. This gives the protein CASSQDPTGLTEKLFF.